This is a list of T cell receptor beta chains from one sample in a study of blood T cell repertoires in COVID-19. Profiled with immunoSEQ multiplex PCR; TCRdb holds only in-frame clones, not every one. The top ten hold about 10% of the sample, which has some 230,000 clones, around 83% seen once. Sequencing input: peripheral blood. These receptors all stem from a woman in her forties or fifties with COVID-19, enrolled during active disease. CDR3s include the opening cysteine and the closing phenylalanine or tryptophan. Each record gives: D gene, V gene, J gene, clone size, CDR3 protein, CDR3 DNA. A D gene is named only where the DNA matches it firmly. Rows may omit the clone size; those that give it use once, few, many or a size class.

>TRBD1|TRBV30|TRBJ2-1|NA
CAWSLGQLYNEQFF
TGTGCCTGGAGTCTGGGACAGCTCTACAATGAGCAGTTCTTC
>TRBD1|TRBV27|TRBJ2-3|NA
CASSFRTGSSDTQYF
TGTGCCAGCAGTTTTCGGACAGGGTCTTCAGATACGCAGTATTTT
>TRBD2|TRBV7-2|TRBJ2-3|NA
CASSLSLGGKDTQYF
TGTGCCAGCAGCTTATCACTGGGAGGGAAAGATACGCAGTATTTT
>NA|TRBV24-1|TRBJ1-1|NA
CATSDTGLTEAFF
TGTGCCACCAGTGATACAGGGCTCACTGAAGCTTTCTTT
>NA|TRBV3-1/TRBV3-2|TRBJ1-1|once
CASSQVLGSGTTFF
TGTGCCAGCAGCCAAGTATTGGGGTCAGGGACAACTTTCTTT
>NA|TRBV5-1|TRBJ1-6|NA
CASSSSGDSPLHF
TGCGCCAGCAGCTCCTCAGGGGATTCACCCCTCCACTTT
>NA|TRBV5-1|TRBJ2-2|few
CASRYNTGELFF
TGCGCCAGCAGGTATAACACCGGGGAGCTGTTTTTT
>TRBD1|TRBV9|TRBJ1-3|NA
CASSDRTGVGNTIYF
TGTGCCAGCAGCGATAGGACAGGGGTCGGAAACACCATATATTTT
>NA|TRBV9|TRBJ2-3|NA
CASSVVGVDTQYF
TGTGCCAGCAGCGTAGTCGGGGTAGATACGCAGTATTTT
>TRBD1|TRBV18|TRBJ1-2|NA
CASSLQGQKYGYTF
TGTGCCAGCTCACTACAGGGACAGAAGTATGGCTACACCTTC
>TRBD1|TRBV6-1|TRBJ2-2|NA
CAIIRDRDHGELFF
TGTGCCATCATCCGGGACAGGGATCACGGGGAGCTGTTTTTT
>TRBD1|TRBV19|TRBJ1-5|NA
CASSIDQGVHQHF
TGTGCCAGTAGTATAGACCAGGGGGTTCACCAGCATTTT
>NA|TRBV19|TRBJ2-2|NA
CASSIARAGELFF
TGTGCCAGTAGTATAGCTCGTGCCGGGGAGCTGTTTTTT
>NA|TRBV7-2|TRBJ1-5|NA
CASSFRVNQPQHF
TGTGCCAGCAGCTTCAGGGTTAATCAGCCCCAGCATTTT
>TRBD1|TRBV19|TRBJ1-1|once
CASSISQGVIMNTEAFF
TGTGCCAGTAGTATTAGTCAGGGGGTTATTATGAACACTGAAGCTTTCTTT
>TRBD1|TRBV2|TRBJ2-3|NA
CASSERWGGQAFGDTQYF
TGTGCCAGCAGTGAGCGTTGGGGTGGACAGGCATTTGGAGATACGCAGTATTTT
>TRBD1|TRBV5-1|TRBJ1-5|NA
CASSLEGGRNQPQHF
TGCGCCAGCAGCTTAGAAGGGGGCCGAAATCAGCCCCAGCATTTT
>NA|TRBV18|TRBJ2-3|NA
CASSPRKTMGQGWDTQYF
TGTGCCAGCTCACCCAGAAAGACGATGGGACAAGGATGGGATACGCAGTATTTT
>NA|TRBV6-6|TRBJ2-7|NA
CASRPPTGTEQYF
TGTGCCAGCAGACCTCCCACAGGGACCGAGCAGTACTTC
>TRBD1|TRBV6-5|TRBJ1-2|NA
CASSQGAFDGYTF
TGTGCCAGCAGCCAGGGGGCTTTTGATGGCTACACCTTC
>NA|TRBV29-1|TRBJ2-2|NA
CSGIRDTGELFF
TGCAGCGGTATCAGGGACACCGGGGAGCTGTTTTTT
>TRBD1|TRBV7-6|TRBJ2-2|NA
CASSLRPRQGARTGELFF
TGTGCCAGCAGCTTAAGGCCCCGCCAGGGGGCGAGAACCGGGGAGCTGTTTTTT
>TRBD1|TRBV9|TRBJ2-7|once
CASSASGTGGLEQYF
TGTGCCAGCAGCGCCTCCGGGACAGGGGGCCTCGAGCAGTACTTC
>TRBD1|TRBV10-3|TRBJ2-2|NA
CAITNRGNTGELFF
TGTGCCATCACTAACAGGGGGAACACCGGGGAGCTGTTTTTT
>NA|TRBV29-1|TRBJ1-2|NA
CSVAPQKSGYGYTF
TGCAGCGTTGCCCCTCAGAAAAGCGGCTATGGCTACACCTTC
>NA|TRBV28|TRBJ2-2|NA
CASRQGGRELFF
TGTGCCAGCAGACAGGGTGGTAGGGAGCTGTTTTTT
>NA|TRBV20-1|TRBJ1-1|NA
CSAKDYTEAFF
TGCAGTGCCAAAGACTACACTGAAGCTTTCTTT
>TRBD1|TRBV11-2|TRBJ2-1|NA
CASSRHGTGGPYNEQFF
TGTGCCAGCAGCCGACACGGGACAGGGGGGCCCTACAATGAGCAGTTCTTC
>TRBD2|TRBV3-1/TRBV3-2|TRBJ2-7|NA
CASSQEFSGGADEQYF
TGTGCCAGCAGCCAAGAATTTAGCGGGGGGGCCGACGAGCAGTACTTC
>NA|TRBV28|TRBJ1-2|NA
CASSRGADRGYTF
TGTGCCAGCAGCCGGGGGGCGGATCGCGGCTACACCTTC
>NA|TRBV13|TRBJ1-1|NA
CASSGGLPNTEAFF
TGTGCCAGCAGCGGCGGACTTCCAAACACTGAAGCTTTCTTT
>TRBD1|TRBV29-1|TRBJ2-7|NA
CSVAPRTGDQYF
TGCAGCGTTGCCCCCCGGACAGGTGATCAGTACTTC
>NA|TRBV5-5|TRBJ2-2|NA
CASTGEGANTGELFF
TGTGCCTCCACGGGGGAGGGGGCGAACACCGGGGAGCTGTTTTTT
>TRBD2|TRBV19|TRBJ2-1|once
CASSLTGSGGRRGNEQFF
TGTGCCAGTAGTCTGACGGGTAGCGGGGGCCGCCGAGGCAATGAGCAGTTCTTC
>NA|TRBV19|TRBJ1-2|NA
CASSISLVNYGYTF
TGTGCCAGTAGTATTAGTCTAGTTAACTATGGCTACACCTTC
>NA|TRBV6-5|TRBJ1-1|NA
CASSYPGYTEAFF
TGTGCCAGCAGTTACCCAGGGTACACTGAAGCTTTCTTT
>NA|TRBV4-1|TRBJ1-2|NA
CASSVPGSSQGYTF
TGCGCCAGCAGCGTCCCCGGGAGCTCACAAGGCTACACCTTC